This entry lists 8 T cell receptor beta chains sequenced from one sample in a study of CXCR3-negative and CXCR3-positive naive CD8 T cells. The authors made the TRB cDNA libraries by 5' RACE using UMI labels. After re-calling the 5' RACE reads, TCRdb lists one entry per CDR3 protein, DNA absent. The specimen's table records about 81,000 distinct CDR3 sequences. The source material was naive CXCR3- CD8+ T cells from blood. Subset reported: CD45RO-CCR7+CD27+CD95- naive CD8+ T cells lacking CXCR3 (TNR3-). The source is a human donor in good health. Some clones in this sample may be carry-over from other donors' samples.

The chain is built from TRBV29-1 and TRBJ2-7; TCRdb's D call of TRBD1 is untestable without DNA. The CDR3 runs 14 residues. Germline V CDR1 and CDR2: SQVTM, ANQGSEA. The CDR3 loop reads CSVEGTGLADEQYF.

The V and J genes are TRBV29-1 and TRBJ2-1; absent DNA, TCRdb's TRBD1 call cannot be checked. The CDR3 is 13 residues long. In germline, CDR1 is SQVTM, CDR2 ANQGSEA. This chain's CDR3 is CSVLFRGPNEQFF.

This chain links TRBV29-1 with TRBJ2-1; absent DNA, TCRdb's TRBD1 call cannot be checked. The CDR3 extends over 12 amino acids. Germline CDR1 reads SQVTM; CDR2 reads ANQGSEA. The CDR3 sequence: CSAPSQSDEQFF.

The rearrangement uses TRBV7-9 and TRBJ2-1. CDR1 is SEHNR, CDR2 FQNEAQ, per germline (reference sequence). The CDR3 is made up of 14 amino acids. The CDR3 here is CASSLASAYNEQFF.

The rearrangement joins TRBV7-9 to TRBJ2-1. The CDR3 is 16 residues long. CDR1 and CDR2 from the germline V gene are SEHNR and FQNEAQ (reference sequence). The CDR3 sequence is CASSLDASYSYNEQFF.

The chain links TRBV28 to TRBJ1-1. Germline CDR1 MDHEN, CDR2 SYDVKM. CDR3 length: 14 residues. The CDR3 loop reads CASSSPLAITEAFF.

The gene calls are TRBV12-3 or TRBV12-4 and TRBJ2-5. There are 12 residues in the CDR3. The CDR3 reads CASSGLEETQYF.

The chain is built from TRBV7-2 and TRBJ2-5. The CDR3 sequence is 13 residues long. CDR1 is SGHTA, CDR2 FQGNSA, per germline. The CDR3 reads CASSLAGHETQYF.